The present TCR beta chain was sequenced within a study of Tregs in tolerant kidney transplant recipients. As for this clone: Its antigen is undetermined.

This CDR3 has 16 amino acids. Trimming took off 1 base at V and 0 bases at J, with 12 bases between the two ends. CDR1 SGHTA and CDR2 FQGTGA come from the germline V gene. This table comes from immunoSEQ multiplex PCR, and its TCRdb copy is limited to in-frame clones, with some not included. Of 65,000 to 85,000 clones in the sample, more than 85% were seen once. Findings and limits, study-wide: No direct test of biological reproducibility was done here. Validation in larger populations is needed because few patients were studied. Expanding Tregs on activated donor B cells appeared to best identify donor-specific TCRbeta clones.

Mixed chimerism was transient after nonmyeloablative marrow transplants from related graft donors. Unstimulated Tregs (CD4+CD25+CD127-) and CD4+CD25- non-Tregs were sorted from PBMCs. The sample was CD4+ T cells from blood (PBMCs), taken 24 months after the transplant. The source is a human patient who received a combined kidney and bone marrow transplant. Some T cells may be supplied by the graft donor. The V gene is TRBV7-3, the J gene TRBJ2-5, with a weak D call TRBD2 (6 bases). CDR3 in amino acids: CASSLRGGIYQETQYF. In nucleotides, the CDR3 is TGTGCCAGCAGCTTAAGAGGCGGGATCTACCAAGAGACCCAGTACTTC.